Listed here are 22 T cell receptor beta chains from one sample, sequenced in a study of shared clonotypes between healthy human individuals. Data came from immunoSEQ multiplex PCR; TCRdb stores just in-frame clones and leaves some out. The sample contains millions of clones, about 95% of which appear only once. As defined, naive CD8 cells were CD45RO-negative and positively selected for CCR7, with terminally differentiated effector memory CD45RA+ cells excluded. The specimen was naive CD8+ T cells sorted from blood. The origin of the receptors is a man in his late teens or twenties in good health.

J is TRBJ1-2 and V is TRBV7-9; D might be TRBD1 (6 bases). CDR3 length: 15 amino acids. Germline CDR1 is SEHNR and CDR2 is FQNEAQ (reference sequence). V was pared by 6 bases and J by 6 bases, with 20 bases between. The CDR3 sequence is CASSSPRGEENGYTF. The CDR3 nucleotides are TGTGCCAGCAGTAGTCCCAGGGGAGAGGAAAATGGCTACACCTTC.

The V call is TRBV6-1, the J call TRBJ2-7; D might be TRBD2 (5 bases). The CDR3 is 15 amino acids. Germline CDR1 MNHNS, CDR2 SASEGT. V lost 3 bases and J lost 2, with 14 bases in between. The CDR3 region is CASSDSPGITYEQYF. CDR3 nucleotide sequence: TGTGCCAGCAGTGACAGTCCCGGGATTACCTACGAGCAGTACTTC.

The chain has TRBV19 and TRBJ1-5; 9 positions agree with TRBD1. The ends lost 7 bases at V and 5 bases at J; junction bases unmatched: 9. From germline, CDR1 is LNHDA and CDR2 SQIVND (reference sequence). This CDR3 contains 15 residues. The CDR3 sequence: CASTQGGQGYQPQHF. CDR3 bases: TGTGCCAGTACCCAAGGGGGACAGGGATATCAGCCCCAGCATTTT. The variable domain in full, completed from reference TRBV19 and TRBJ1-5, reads DGGITQSPKYLFRKEGQNVTLSCEQNLNHDAMYWYRQDPGQGLRLIYYSQIVNDFQKGDIAEGYSVSREKKESFPLTVTSAQKNPTAFYLCASTQGGQGYQPQHFGDGTRLSIL.

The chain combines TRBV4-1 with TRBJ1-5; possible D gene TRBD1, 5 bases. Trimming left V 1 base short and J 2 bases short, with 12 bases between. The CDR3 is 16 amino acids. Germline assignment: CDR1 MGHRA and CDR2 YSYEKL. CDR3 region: CASSQVTGGGNQPQHF. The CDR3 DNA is TGCGCCAGCAGCCAAGTTACGGGAGGGGGCAATCAGCCCCAGCATTTT.

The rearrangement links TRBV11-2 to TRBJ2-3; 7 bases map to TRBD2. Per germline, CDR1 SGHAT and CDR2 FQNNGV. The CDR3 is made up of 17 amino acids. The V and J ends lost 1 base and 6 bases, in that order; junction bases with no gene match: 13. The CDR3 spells CASSLGVRTRSTDTQYF. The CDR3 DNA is TGTGCCAGCAGCTTAGGGGTACGGACTAGGTCGACTGATACGCAGTATTTT.

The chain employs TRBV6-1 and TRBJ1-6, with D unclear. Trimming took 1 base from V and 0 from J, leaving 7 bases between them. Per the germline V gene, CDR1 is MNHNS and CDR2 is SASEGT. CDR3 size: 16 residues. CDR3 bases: TGTGCCAGCAGTGAAGACTTAAGCTCCTATAATTCACCCCTCCACTTT. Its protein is CASSEDLSSYNSPLHF.

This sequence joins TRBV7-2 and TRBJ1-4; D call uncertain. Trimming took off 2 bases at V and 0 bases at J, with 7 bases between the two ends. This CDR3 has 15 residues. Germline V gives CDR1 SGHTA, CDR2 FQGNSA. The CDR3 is CASSLWETTNEKLFF. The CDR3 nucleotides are TGTGCCAGCAGCTTATGGGAGACAACTAATGAAAAACTGTTTTTT.

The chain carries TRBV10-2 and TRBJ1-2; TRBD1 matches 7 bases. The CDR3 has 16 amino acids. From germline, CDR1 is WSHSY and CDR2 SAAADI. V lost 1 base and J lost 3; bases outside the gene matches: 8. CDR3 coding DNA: TGCGCCAGCAGTGAGTTTGTAGGGGACAGAGACTATGGCTACACCTTC. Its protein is CASSEFVGDRDYGYTF.

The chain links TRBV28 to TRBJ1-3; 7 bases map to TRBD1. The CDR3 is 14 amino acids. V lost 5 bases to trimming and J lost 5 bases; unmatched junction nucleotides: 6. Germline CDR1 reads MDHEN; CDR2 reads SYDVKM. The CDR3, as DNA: TGTGCCAGCAGTCCCCAGACAGGGCGAAACACCATATATTTT. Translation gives CASSPQTGRNTIYF. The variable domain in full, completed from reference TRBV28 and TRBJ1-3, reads DVKVTQSSRYLVKRTGEKVFLECVQDMDHENMFWYRQDPGLGLRLIYFSYDVKMKEKGDIPEGYSVSREKKERFSLILESASTNQTSMYLCASSPQTGRNTIYFGEGSWLTVV.

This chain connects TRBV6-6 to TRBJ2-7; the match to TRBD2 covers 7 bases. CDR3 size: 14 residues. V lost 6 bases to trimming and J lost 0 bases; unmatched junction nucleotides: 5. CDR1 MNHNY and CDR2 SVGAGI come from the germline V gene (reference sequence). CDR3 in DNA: TGTGCCAGCAGCGAGCTAGCGGACTCCTACGAGCAGTACTTC. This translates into CASSELADSYEQYF.

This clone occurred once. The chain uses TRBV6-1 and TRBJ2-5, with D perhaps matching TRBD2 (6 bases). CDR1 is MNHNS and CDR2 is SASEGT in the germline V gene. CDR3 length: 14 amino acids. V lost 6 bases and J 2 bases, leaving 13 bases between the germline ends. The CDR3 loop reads CASRQYGGQETQYF. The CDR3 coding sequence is TGTGCCAGCAGACAATACGGGGGACAAGAGACCCAGTACTTC.

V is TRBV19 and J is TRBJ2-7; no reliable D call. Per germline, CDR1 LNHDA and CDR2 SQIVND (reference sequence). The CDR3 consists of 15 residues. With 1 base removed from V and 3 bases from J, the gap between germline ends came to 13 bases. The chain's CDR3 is CASSIALQANYEQYF. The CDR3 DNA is TGTGCCAGTAGTATAGCCCTCCAGGCGAACTACGAGCAGTACTTC.

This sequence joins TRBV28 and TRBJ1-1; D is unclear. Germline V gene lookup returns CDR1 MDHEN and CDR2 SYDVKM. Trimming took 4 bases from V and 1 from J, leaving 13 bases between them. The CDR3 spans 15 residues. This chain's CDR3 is CASSYTSRRNTEAFF. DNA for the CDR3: TGTGCCAGCAGTTACACCTCAAGGAGGAACACTGAAGCTTTCTTT.

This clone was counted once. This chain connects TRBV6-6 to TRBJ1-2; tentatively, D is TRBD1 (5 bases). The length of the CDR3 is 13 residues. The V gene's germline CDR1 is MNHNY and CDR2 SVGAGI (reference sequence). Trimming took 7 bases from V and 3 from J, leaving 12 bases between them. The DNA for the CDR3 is TGTGCCAGCATTCCCAGGGAGGACTATGGCTACACCTTC. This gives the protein CASIPREDYGYTF.

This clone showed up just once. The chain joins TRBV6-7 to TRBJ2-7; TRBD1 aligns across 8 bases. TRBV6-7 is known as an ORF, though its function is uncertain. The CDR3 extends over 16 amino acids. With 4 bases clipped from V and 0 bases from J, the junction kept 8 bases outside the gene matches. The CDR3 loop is CASSSGTGDFSYEQYF. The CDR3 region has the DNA TGTGCCAGCAGTTCCGGGACAGGAGACTTCTCCTACGAGCAGTACTTC.

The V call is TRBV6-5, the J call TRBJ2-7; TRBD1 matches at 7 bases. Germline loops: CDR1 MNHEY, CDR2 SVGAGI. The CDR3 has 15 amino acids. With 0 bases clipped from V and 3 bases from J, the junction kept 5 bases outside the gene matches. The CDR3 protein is CASSYSEGAFYEQYF. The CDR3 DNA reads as TGTGCCAGCAGTTACTCAGAGGGGGCATTCTACGAGCAGTACTTC.

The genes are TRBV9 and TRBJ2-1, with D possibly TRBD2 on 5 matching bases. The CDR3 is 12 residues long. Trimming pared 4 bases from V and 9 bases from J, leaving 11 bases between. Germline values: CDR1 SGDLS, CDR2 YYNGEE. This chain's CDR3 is CASSLLGPEQFF. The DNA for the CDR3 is TGTGCCAGCAGCTTACTAGGTCCTGAGCAGTTCTTC.

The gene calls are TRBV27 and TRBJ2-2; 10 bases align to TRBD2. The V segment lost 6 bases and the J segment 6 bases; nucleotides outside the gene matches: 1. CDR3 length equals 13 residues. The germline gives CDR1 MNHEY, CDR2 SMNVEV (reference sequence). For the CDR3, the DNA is TGTGCCAGCAGACTAGCGGGGTCCGGGGAGCTGTTTTTT. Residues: CASRLAGSGELFF.

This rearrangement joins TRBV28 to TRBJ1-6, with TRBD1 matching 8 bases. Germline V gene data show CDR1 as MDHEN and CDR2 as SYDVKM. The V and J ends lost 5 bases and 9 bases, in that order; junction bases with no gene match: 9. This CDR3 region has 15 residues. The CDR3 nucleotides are TGTGCCAGCAGTCCTGGACAGGGTCTCGGTTCACCCCTCCACTTT. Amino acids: CASSPGQGLGSPLHF.

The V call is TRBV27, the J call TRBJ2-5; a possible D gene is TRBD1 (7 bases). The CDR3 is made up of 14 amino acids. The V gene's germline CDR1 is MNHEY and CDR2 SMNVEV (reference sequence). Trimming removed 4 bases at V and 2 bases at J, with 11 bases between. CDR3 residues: CASSWRDSQETQYF. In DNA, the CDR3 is TGTGCCAGCAGTTGGCGGGACAGTCAAGAGACCCAGTACTTC.

CDR3 in amino acids: CASSPGGAIEQYF. The CDR3, as DNA: TGTGCCAGCAGCCCCGGGGGAGCCATCGAGCAGTACTTC. This chain connects TRBV5-4 to TRBJ2-7, with D tentatively TRBD2 (6 bases). Trimming cost V 4 bases and J 6 bases, with 14 bases left between them. From germline, CDR1 is SGHNT and CDR2 YYREEE (reference sequence). The CDR3 runs 13 residues.

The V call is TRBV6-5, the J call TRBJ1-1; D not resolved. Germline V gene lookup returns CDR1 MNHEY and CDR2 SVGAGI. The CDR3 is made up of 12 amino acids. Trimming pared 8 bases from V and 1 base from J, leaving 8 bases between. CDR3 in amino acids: CASRGWNTEAFF. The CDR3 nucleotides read TGTGCCAGCCGTGGATGGAACACTGAAGCTTTCTTT.